This T cell receptor beta chain was profiled in a study of blood T cells in healthy people across ages. CDR3 length: 15 residues. V dropped 2 bases and J dropped 7 bases, with 15 bases sitting between them. Germline V CDR1 and CDR2: LNHNV, YYDKDF (reference sequence). Through a sample-barcoded 5' primer and a J-beta primer mix, a second PCR was run for about 6 to 12 cycles. A single record per CDR3 protein comes from TCRdb applying MiXCR to the 5' RACE reads. Of some 1.7 million distinct CDR3 sequences in the sample, 28% are singletons; the top ten hold 6.5% to 8.5%. The chain carries TRBV15 and TRBJ2-1, with TRBD2 as a possible D gene (8 bases). The sequenced material came from blood. This TCR was recovered from a woman aged 25 to 39 in good health. For the CDR3, the DNA is TGTGCCACCAGCAGATCCCGGGAGGGGGCTAATGAGCAGTTCTTC. Translating gives CATSRSREGANEQFF.